This T cell receptor (beta chain) came from a study of early T cells in non-severe SARS-CoV-2 infection. Across the whole study: Sequencing of unsorted whole blood was done on bulk RNA, leaving chains unpaired.

This clonotype was recorded at least ten times. Its antigen is not known. This CDR3 is 14 amino acids long. Trimming pared 0 bases from V and 4 bases from J, leaving 11 bases between. The germline V gene encodes CDR1 DFQATT and CDR2 SNEGSKA (reference sequence). In TCRdb, the 5' RACE reads were re-called with MiXCR into one record per CDR3 protein. This sample has approximately 46,000 distinct CDR3 sequences, with around 6.1% found just once. General observations from the study: A preference for anti-spike CD8 responses marked VDJdb matching, which missed private and CD4 specificities.

The TCR comes from an adult who was a healthcare worker with PCR-confirmed SARS-CoV-2 infection or an uninfected control (not recorded which). The chain has TRBV20-1 and TRBJ2-3; D is unclear. The sample taken for sequencing was whole blood. The DNA of the CDR3 is TGCAGTGCTAGAGATGCTCGAGTCGCAGATACGCAGTATTTT. The encoded protein is CSARDARVADTQYF.